The clone carrying this TCR beta chain was recorded many times. Its target is unknown. This entry comes from a study of regulatory T cells in long-lasting Graves disease. Trimming removed 7 bases at V and 0 bases at J, with 10 bases between. CDR3 length: 13 amino acids. Time point described: persistent/refractory GD, antithyroid drugs over 5 years with positive TRAb. Following extraction of RNA from PBMCs, that RNA was used to make the TCR library. Investigators report Graves' disease was diagnosed under American Thyroid Association guidelines. General observations from the study: TRBV28, TRBJ1-2 and TRBJ2-5 emerged as the favored segments in persistent disease.

TCR beta libraries were built with iRepertoire HTBI primers and Arm-PCR of CDR3 regions. MiXCR, applied by TCRdb to the multiplex PCR reads, yields one record per CDR3 protein. The table has roughly 500,000 distinct CDR3 sequences, more than 20% seen once. Specimen: peripheral blood mononuclear cells (PBMCs), collected when the disease was refractory, from a patient treated with antithyroid drugs. This receptor was identified in a female donor with Graves disease. The chain links TRBV12-3 or TRBV12-4 to TRBJ2-7; D gene unclear. Here the CDR3 DNA reads TGTGCCAGCACTCCGAAGAACTCCTACGAGCAGTACTTC. Its translation: CASTPKNSYEQYF.